This note documents a single TCR beta chain sequence. Its antigen is unknown. The data are from a study of T cells in women clearing cervical HPV infection. About the research overall: Cases: HPV16-related CIN3 or worse on histology, a couple of invasive cancers. For cases, blood was sampled a median around 150 days after lesion detection, interquartile range roughly 80 to 200 days.

Findings of the study overall: Richness differences could reflect unmeasured T-cell content per sample. Cases and controls were distinguished at AUC 0.83 by richness and V genes.

Repertoires were generated with immunoSEQ multiplex PCR, while TCRdb's copy carries only in-frame clones and drops some. The table lists about 39,000 clones. This TCR came from a woman aged 18-70 years with a cervical HPV16 infection that either progressed to CIN3+ or cleared (not recorded which). Sequencing used blood buffy coat.

CDR3 in amino acids: CASHRAGAMVITKRETQYF. The sequenced CDR3 bases are TGTGCCTCCCACCGGGCAGGGGCTATGGTAATCACCAAGAGAGAGACC. The chain employs TRBV2 and TRBJ2-5; the D gene is possibly TRBD1 (6 bases). The CDR3 end lies 3 residues beyond the end of the read and is filled in from the germline J gene. The germline V and J ends were trimmed by 11 bases and 4 bases, with 35 bases remaining between them. Germline V gene data show CDR1 as SNHLY and CDR2 as FYNNEI. The CDR3 sequence is 19 residues long.